This entry features one T cell receptor (beta chain) sequence. This sample was taken from a study of blood T cell repertoires in COVID-19. TCRdb's copy holds only in-frame clones and misses some; the assay was immunoSEQ multiplex PCR. The repertoire holds approximately 250,000 clones, with approximately 82% as singletons. This TCR derives from a woman aged 40 to 49 who had recovered from COVID-19. Input material: peripheral blood.

CDR3 sequence: CASSLGTGVFSGANVLTF. As DNA, the CDR3 is TGTGCCAGCAGCTTAGGAACAGGGGTTTTCTCTGGGGCCAACGTCCTGACTTTC. The V gene is TRBV7-9, the J gene TRBJ2-6; 7 nucleotides match TRBD1. After removal of 1 base from V and 0 bases from J, the junction contained 6 bases not matched to a gene. In germline, CDR1 is SEHNR, CDR2 FQNEAQ (reference sequence). The CDR3 runs 18 residues.